The 12 T cell receptor beta chains presented below share a single source sample, sequenced in a study of CD8 T cells in ankylosing spondylitis. Broader study findings: Ankylosing spondylitis blood appeared to carry a characteristic TCR beta motif of seven to nine highly homologous variants.

Antigen specificity for these receptors is unknown. TCRdb re-derived calls from the 5' RACE reads in MiXCR, one entry per CDR3 protein. The data hold more than 500,000 distinct CDR3 sequences, with roughly 5.3% observed a single time. The sample consisted of blood, either unsorted or a sorted T cell fraction (not recorded which). These receptors were collected from a male donor with ankylosing spondylitis.

This clonotype was counted many times. This chain uses TRBV6-1 with TRBJ1-1; D call uncertain. The CDR3 sequence is 13 residues long. Germline V gene data show CDR1 as MNHNS and CDR2 as SASEGT. The V end was cut by 7 bases, the J end by 2 bases, with 11 bases between. CDR3 DNA: TGTGCCAGCAAGTCAGGCCATAACACTGAAGCTTTCTTT. Protein sequence: CASKSGHNTEAFF.

This clonotype was recorded at least ten times. The chain is built from TRBV10-3 and TRBJ1-1; tentative D call: TRBD1 (6 bases). CDR1 and CDR2 from the germline V gene are ENHRY and SYGVKD. There are 13 residues in the CDR3. Between the trimmed V and J ends, which lost 7 bases and 1 base, there was a span of 10 bases. The CDR3 is CAIKPDRNTEAFF. DNA for the CDR3: TGTGCCATCAAACCGGACAGGAACACTGAAGCTTTCTTT.

This clonotype was counted many times. The V gene is TRBV20-1, the J gene TRBJ1-1; D remains ambiguous. The V and J ends lost 5 bases and 1 base respectively, with 5 bases between them. Germline CDR1 and CDR2: DFQATT and SNEGSKA (reference sequence). The CDR3 totals 11 residues. This CDR3 reads CSAFKNTEAFF. The CDR3 DNA reads as TGCAGTGCTTTTAAGAACACTGAAGCTTTCTTT.

This clonotype was recorded at least ten times. The CDR3 here is CASSPGQGREYEQYF. DNA of the CDR3: TGTGCCAGCAGCCCCGGACAGGGTAGGGAGTACGAGCAGTACTTC. The rearrangement joins TRBV28 to TRBJ2-7, with 8 nucleotides matching TRBD1. The V gene's germline CDR1 is MDHEN and CDR2 SYDVKM. This CDR3 has 15 amino acids. V gave up 6 bases and J gave up 4 bases; unmatched junction bases: 11.

There are many counts of this clonotype. J is TRBJ2-4 and V is TRBV20-1; D is possibly TRBD1 (6 bases). CDR1 is DFQATT, CDR2 SNEGSKA, per germline (reference sequence). The germline V and J ends were trimmed by 5 bases and 6 bases, with 17 bases remaining between them. This CDR3 has 14 residues. The CDR3 loop is CSAQPTGWGNIQYF. DNA of the CDR3: TGCAGTGCTCAACCTACAGGGTGGGGAAACATTCAGTACTTC.

This clonotype was counted many times. The chain has TRBV6-1 and TRBJ1-1, with D unclear. Trimming removed 4 bases from V and 3 bases from J, with 9 bases in between. This CDR3 region has 13 residues. The germline V gene has CDR1 MNHNS and CDR2 SASEGT. In DNA, the CDR3 is TGTGCCAGCAGTGCGTGGGAATACACTGAAGCTTTCTTT. Translation gives CASSAWEYTEAFF.

This clonotype was counted at least ten times. This chain links TRBV20-1 with TRBJ2-5; 12 nucleotides align to TRBD2. J lost 2 bases, V lost 0 bases, and 10 bases had no gene match. Looked up from germline, CDR1 is DFQATT and CDR2 is SNEGSKA (reference sequence). The CDR3 contains 18 residues. This CDR3 is CSARDGASGGETQETQYF. CDR3 nucleotide sequence: TGCAGTGCTAGAGATGGGGCTAGCGGGGGGGAGACTCAAGAGACCCAGTACTTC.

This clonotype was counted at least ten times. The chain couples TRBV28 to TRBJ2-7; D gene ambiguous. The CDR3 totals 14 residues. Germline assignment: CDR1 MDHEN and CDR2 SYDVKM. Trimming removed 0 bases at V and 5 bases at J, with 11 bases between. CDR3 loop: CASSLWDLANEQYF. The CDR3 DNA reads as TGTGCCAGCAGTTTATGGGATCTGGCTAACGAGCAGTACTTC.

This clonotype was picked up many times. The gene calls are TRBV5-5 and TRBJ2-3; 7 bases line up with TRBD2. CDR1 and CDR2 (germline): SGHKS, YYEKEE (reference sequence). This CDR3 has 14 amino acids. Unmatched junction bases numbered 6, after V lost 2 bases and J lost 6 bases. CDR3 amino acids: CASSFRGGVDTQYF. The CDR3 coding sequence is TGTGCCAGCAGCTTCCGGGGAGGGGTGGATACGCAGTATTTT.

The chain uses TRBV11-2 and TRBJ2-7; D possibly corresponds to TRBD2 (6 bases). The V end was cut by 5 bases, the J end by 0 bases, with 14 bases between. From germline, CDR1 is SGHAT and CDR2 FQNNGV. The CDR3 consists of 15 residues. Here the CDR3 DNA reads TGTGCCAGCAGCGGGCGGGACGGCATCTCCTACGAGCAGTACTTC. Translated: CASSGRDGISYEQYF.

This clonotype was observed many times. The chain employs TRBV5-1 and TRBJ2-7; TRBD2 agrees at 8 bases. J was trimmed by 5 bases and V by 4 bases; bases with no gene match: 5. CDR1 SGHRS and CDR2 YFSETQ come from the germline V gene. CDR3 size: 13 residues. In DNA form, the CDR3 reads TGCGCCAGCAGCCGGGGGGGGAGGGACGAGCAGTACTTC. Its translation is CASSRGGRDEQYF. Filled out from reference TRBV5-1 and TRBJ2-7, the complete variable domain reads KAGVTQTPRYLIKTRGQQVTLSCSPISGHRSVSWYQQTPGQGLQFLFEYFSETQRNKGNFPGRFSGRQFSNSRSEMNVSTLELGDSALYLCASSRGGRDEQYFGPGTRLTVT.

In this sample, this clonotype turned up many times. The gene calls are TRBV20-1 and TRBJ2-1; no clear D gene. Germline-derived CDR1 and CDR2 are DFQATT and SNEGSKA (reference sequence). The CDR3 extends over 15 amino acids. The V end was cut by 3 bases, the J end by 6 bases, with 18 bases between. CDR3 sequence (DNA): TGCAGTGCTAGGCCCACCGAGGCGGTAATCAATGAGCAGTTCTTC. It encodes CSARPTEAVINEQFF.